This paragraph reports one T cell receptor beta chain. Each CDR3 protein gets one entry after TCRdb re-called the 5' RACE reads with MiXCR. The sample contains roughly 600,000 distinct CDR3 sequences, about 20% of which appear only once. V was shortened by 3 bases and J by 3 bases, with 8 bases between the two germline ends. This CDR3 comprises 14 residues. The data were taken from a study of T-cell memory formation after mild COVID-19. This clonotype was obtained from an adult woman who had mild COVID-19 (a few samples of this study predate the infection). Cell type and time point are not known. Sequencing was carried out using PBMCs or a T cell subset sorted from them (not recorded which). This rearrangement joins TRBV12-3 or TRBV12-4 to TRBJ1-4; D is undetermined. This CDR3 reads CASSFLGSNEKLFF. The CDR3 DNA reads TGTGCCAGCAGTTTTCTGGGTTCTAATGAAAAACTGTTTTTT.